These 27 T cell receptor beta chains were sequenced from one sample in a study of PD-1 blockade in classical Hodgkin lymphoma. Regarding time point: cycle 4 day 1 (C4D1), after 6 weeks of nivolumab. No patient escaped relapse after autologous stem cell transplantation, and brentuximab vedotin exposure varied. Negative magnetic selection isolated CD4+ T cells from thawed PBMCs. The table came from immunoSEQ multiplex PCR; TCRdb's copy has only in-frame clones and leaves some out. The sample yields about 27,000 clones, about 85% seen once. Sequencing was performed on CD4+ T cells from blood, taken before the fourth cycle of nivolumab. These receptors were taken from a human donor with classical Hodgkin lymphoma.

The chain joins TRBV7-9 to TRBJ2-7; 7 nucleotides match TRBD1. CDR3 length: 15 amino acids. The germline V gene has CDR1 SEHNR and CDR2 FQNEAQ (reference sequence). V gave up 5 bases and J gave up 2 bases; unmatched junction bases: 9. DNA for the CDR3: TGTGCCAGCAGCCTACGGACAGGAACAACCTACGAGCAGTACTTC. Protein product: CASSLRTGTTYEQYF.

The rearrangement uses TRBV28 and TRBJ1-5, with a possible D match to TRBD1 (5 bases). This CDR3 has 16 amino acids. V gave up 6 bases and J gave up 3 bases, with 18 bases separating them. Germline V gives CDR1 MDHEN, CDR2 SYDVKM. The CDR3 loop reads CASRRGGGPPNQPQHF. CDR3 bases: TGTGCCAGCAGGAGGGGCGGAGGACCACCCAATCAGCCCCAGCATTTT. Full variable domain (outside the CDR3, taken from reference TRBV28 and TRBJ1-5): DVKVTQSSRYLVKRTGEKVFLECVQDMDHENMFWYRQDPGLGLRLIYFSYDVKMKEKGDIPEGYSVSREKKERFSLILESASTNQTSMYLCASRRGGGPPNQPQHFGDGTRLSIL.

The J gene is TRBJ2-3, the V gene TRBV4-1; TRBD2 agrees at 14 bases. Germline lookup yields CDR1 MGHRA and CDR2 YSYEKL. CDR3 size: 15 residues. The trim removed 11 bases at V and 4 bases at J, leaving 8 bases unmatched. CDR3 sequence: CASQTSGRAADTQYF. The CDR3 DNA follows: TGCGCCTCCCAGACTAGCGGGAGGGCCGCAGATACGCAGTATTTT.

This clone was counted only a few times. V gene TRBV27 combines with J gene TRBJ1-2, with 7 positions matching TRBD1. Germline CDR1 is MNHEY and CDR2 is SMNVEV (reference sequence). Trimming cost V 6 bases and J 6 bases; bases outside gene matches: 7. This CDR3 is built from 13 residues. CDR3 DNA: TGTGCCAGCAGAGGGGGCGGGACGGATGGCTACACCTTC. Its translation is CASRGGGTDGYTF.

The J gene is TRBJ2-5, the V gene TRBV6-1; D might be TRBD1 or TRBD2, each matching 5 bases. Germline loops: CDR1 MNHNS, CDR2 SASEGT. The length of the CDR3 is 14 residues. V was shortened by 1 base and J by 6 bases, with 12 bases between the two germline ends. The CDR3 DNA sequence: TGTGCCAGCAGTGAAGGTCGGGGCTCGAAGACCCAGTACTTC. Translating gives CASSEGRGSKTQYF.

J is TRBJ1-3 and V is TRBV6-5; no firm D call. Looked up from germline, CDR1 is MNHEY and CDR2 is SVGAGI. The CDR3 runs 13 residues. V dropped 0 bases and J dropped 4 bases, with 4 bases sitting between them. The CDR3 loop is CASSYSGGNTIYF. The CDR3 nucleotides read TGTGCCAGCAGTTACTCGGGGGGAAACACCATATATTTT.

The chain has TRBV5-1 and TRBJ2-5; D gene uncertain. Germline CDR1 reads SGHRS; CDR2 reads YFSETQ. The CDR3 covers 15 residues. Trimming shortened V by 0 bases and J by 6 bases, and 15 bases separated the two germline ends. CDR3 DNA sequence: TGCGCCAGCAGCTTGGGAACAGTCGACCTCAAGACCCAGTACTTC. It specifies CASSLGTVDLKTQYF.

This clone was counted once. The J gene is TRBJ1-3, the V gene TRBV18; D is uncertain. V dropped 3 bases and J dropped 7 bases, with 16 bases sitting between them. The length of the CDR3 is 15 residues. Looked up from germline, CDR1 is KGHSH and CDR2 is LQKENI. CDR3 amino acids: CASSPGFRLGNTIYF. The CDR3 DNA is TGTGCCAGCTCACCGGGATTTCGGCTTGGGAACACCATATATTTT.

The chain employs TRBV18 and TRBJ1-1, with D possibly being TRBD1 (5 bases). V lost 3 bases, J lost 4 bases, and 12 bases lay in between. CDR1 is KGHSH, CDR2 LQKENI, per germline. The CDR3 has 14 amino acids. In DNA form, the CDR3 reads TGTGCCAGCTCACCTGGGACGGCTCTCACTGAAGCTTTCTTT. Translating gives CASSPGTALTEAFF. The variable domain in full, completed from reference TRBV18 and TRBJ1-1, reads NAGVMQNPRHLVRRRGQEARLRCSPMKGHSHVYWYRQLPEEGLKFMVYLQKENIIDESGMPKERFSAEFPKEGPSILRIQQVVRGDSAAYFCASSPGTALTEAFFGQGTRLTVV.

The gene calls are TRBV6-4 and TRBJ2-5; possibly TRBD2 for D (5 bases). V was cut by 0 bases and J by 2 bases, with 16 bases left in between. The CDR3 covers 17 residues. Per the germline V gene, CDR1 is MRHNA and CDR2 is SNTAGT. Here the CDR3 reads CASSDSPSGTEQETQYF. The DNA of the CDR3 is TGTGCCAGCAGTGACTCCCCCAGCGGAACCGAGCAAGAGACCCAGTACTTC.

DNA of the CDR3: TGTGCCAGCAACCAAGGGGGGCCCTCCTACGAGCAGTACTTC. Encoded protein: CASNQGGPSYEQYF. J is TRBJ2-7 and V is TRBV6-5; D is tentatively TRBD1 or TRBD2 (6 bases each). Germline lookup yields CDR1 MNHEY and CDR2 SVGAGI. The CDR3 extends over 14 amino acids. Trimming shortened V by 7 bases and J by 0 bases, and 13 bases separated the two germline ends.

The chain links TRBV19 to TRBJ1-3; 8 positions agree with TRBD1. Trimming removed 2 bases from V and 0 bases from J; junction bases left unmatched: 18. The CDR3 spans 21 residues. Germline V gene lookup returns CDR1 LNHDA and CDR2 SQIVND (reference sequence). For the CDR3, the DNA is TGTGCCAGTAGTATATCTCTGACAGGGGTTCGTGCACTGTTCTCTGGAAACACCATATATTTT. Amino acids: CASSISLTGVRALFSGNTIYF. Based on the CDR3 plus reference TRBV19 and TRBJ1-3, the full variable domain is DGGITQSPKYLFRKEGQNVTLSCEQNLNHDAMYWYRQDPGQGLRLIYYSQIVNDFQKGDIAEGYSVSREKKESFPLTVTSAQKNPTAFYLCASSISLTGVRALFSGNTIYFGEGSWLTVV.

The chain combines TRBV9 with TRBJ1-3; no firm D call. This CDR3 contains 16 residues. The V and J ends lost 5 bases and 0 bases respectively, with 15 bases between them. Per germline, CDR1 SGDLS and CDR2 YYNGEE. CDR3 region: CASRGGSSSSGNTIYF. For the CDR3, the DNA is TGTGCCAGCAGGGGTGGATCTTCCAGCTCTGGAAACACCATATATTTT.

This chain links TRBV23-1 with TRBJ1-2; no clear D gene. TRBV23-1 is annotated as an ORF whose role is uncertain. V gave up 3 bases and J gave up 5 bases, with 13 bases separating them. This CDR3 has 14 residues. The CDR3 region is CASSQSHTGYGYTF. CDR3 DNA: TGCGCCAGCAGTCAGTCCCATACCGGGTATGGCTACACCTTC.

The chain has TRBV7-8 and TRBJ1-1; D gene unclear. The germline CDR1 and CDR2 sequences are SGHVS and FQNEAQ. V was pared by 5 bases and J by 4 bases, with 11 bases between. CDR3 size: 13 residues. Here the CDR3 DNA reads TGTGCCAGCAGCCTCCCAGGTGCCACTGAAGCTTTCTTT. Translating gives CASSLPGATEAFF.

The V gene is TRBV7-2, the J gene TRBJ1-2, with D possibly TRBD1 on 5 matching bases. CDR1 is SGHTA, CDR2 FQGNSA, per germline. The V end was cut by 5 bases, the J end by 8 bases, with 21 bases between. The length of the CDR3 is 15 residues. CDR3 protein: CASSHIDGTRGGYTF. The CDR3 coding sequence is TGTGCCAGCAGCCACATAGACGGGACCCGGGGAGGCTACACCTTC.

The rearrangement joins TRBV5-1 to TRBJ2-7, with 7 bases that match TRBD2. The length of the CDR3 is 14 residues. Germline CDR1 reads SGHRS; CDR2 reads YFSETQ. With V trimmed by 3 bases and J by 4 bases, 7 bases remained unmatched. The CDR3 spells CASSSGLERYEQYF. CDR3 in DNA: TGCGCCAGCAGCTCCGGACTAGAAAGGTACGAGCAGTACTTC.

The rearrangement joins TRBV6-1 to TRBJ2-1, with 8 positions matching TRBD2. CDR3 length: 17 amino acids. CDR1 is MNHNS and CDR2 is SASEGT in the germline V gene. Trimming took 4 bases from V and 7 from J; bases not matched to a gene: 15. CDR3 sequence (DNA): TGTGCCAGCAGTGGGGAGAAGGGAAGCGGGAGAAGGAATGAGCAGTTCTTC. It codes for CASSGEKGSGRRNEQFF.

The CDR3 nucleotides read TGTGCCATCAGTGAGCGGGGGCAGAAAAACACCTTC. This translates into CAISERGQKNTF. This chain uses TRBV10-3 with TRBJ1-2; weak D call: TRBD1 (6 bases). The CDR3 is made up of 12 amino acids. Germline CDR1 and CDR2: ENHRY and SYGVKD. Trimming removed 2 bases at V and 12 bases at J, with 13 bases between.

The chain has TRBV4-2 and TRBJ2-7, with 10 bases fitting TRBD1. CDR3 length: 14 amino acids. The ends lost 6 bases at V and 5 bases at J; junction bases unmatched: 7. CDR1 LGHNA and CDR2 YNFKEQ come from the germline V gene. The CDR3 sequence is CASRPGTGANEQYF. DNA for the CDR3: TGTGCCAGCAGACCCGGGACAGGGGCCAACGAGCAGTACTTC.

This clone was seen only a few times. The chain carries TRBV25-1 and TRBJ2-7; D not resolved. In germline, CDR1 is MGHDK, CDR2 SYGVNS. The CDR3 has 13 amino acids. V shed 6 bases and J shed 0 bases, with 9 bases lying between them. The CDR3: CASRPDNSYEQYF. The CDR3 DNA follows: TGTGCCAGCAGACCAGACAACTCCTACGAGCAGTACTTC.

V gene TRBV30 combines with J gene TRBJ2-4; TRBD1 matches at 12 bases. V shed 6 bases, J shed 4 bases, and the junction held 7 bases outside the gene matches. The CDR3 length is 15 residues. Per the germline V gene, CDR1 is GTSNPN and CDR2 is SVGIG (reference sequence). CDR3 bases: TGTGCCTGCCTGGGGGACAGGGGGCGTAAAAACATTCAGTACTTC. Amino acid sequence: CACLGDRGRKNIQYF. Supplemented by reference TRBV30 and TRBJ2-4, the full variable domain reads SQTIHQWPATLVQPVGSPLSLECTVEGTSNPNLYWYRQAAGRGLQLLFYSVGIGQISSEVPQNLSASRPQDRQFILSSKKLLLSDSGFYLCACLGDRGRKNIQYFGAGTRLSVL.

This sequence joins TRBV5-1 and TRBJ2-1, with D perhaps TRBD1 (6 bases). The CDR3 has 14 residues. Germline CDR1 reads SGHRS; CDR2 reads YFSETQ. The germline V and J ends were trimmed by 4 bases and 6 bases, with 14 bases remaining between them. CDR3 in DNA: TGCGCCAGCAGCGGGGGCAGTTCGGGCAATGAGCAGTTCTTC. This translates into CASSGGSSGNEQFF.

In DNA form, the CDR3 reads TGTGCCAGCAGTGAAGTGTGGGCCGCGGAAGGTGGCTACACCTTC. It specifies CASSEVWAAEGGYTF. The rearrangement uses TRBV2 and TRBJ1-2; D not certain. The CDR3 totals 15 residues. V was trimmed by 1 base and J by 7 bases, leaving 16 bases between them. Germline CDR1 is SNHLY and CDR2 is FYNNEI.

This chain links TRBV28 with TRBJ1-4; 11 bases line up with TRBD1. V lost 4 bases, J lost 0 bases, and 1 base stayed unmatched. The CDR3 has 16 residues. Germline V gene data show CDR1 as MDHEN and CDR2 as SYDVKM. The CDR3 protein is CASSWDRGATNEKLFF. The CDR3 DNA reads TGTGCCAGCAGTTGGGACAGGGGGGCAACTAATGAAAAACTGTTTTTT.

V is TRBV5-1 and J is TRBJ1-5, with TRBD1 matching over 9 bases. With 2 bases clipped from V and 5 bases from J, the junction kept 2 bases outside the gene matches. This CDR3 comprises 14 residues. Germline V CDR1 and CDR2: SGHRS, YFSETQ. CDR3 region: CASSLRQGDQPQHF. The CDR3 coding sequence is TGCGCCAGCAGCTTAAGACAGGGGGATCAGCCCCAGCATTTT.

The chain has TRBV7-9 and TRBJ1-2; a weak D match, TRBD1 (6 bases). Germline CDR1 reads SEHNR; CDR2 reads FQNEAQ (reference sequence). The CDR3 is 16 residues long. V lost 4 bases, J lost 2 bases, and 17 bases lay in between. The DNA of the CDR3 is TGTGCCAGCAGCTCGTGGAACAGGGTTGAGAACTATGGCTACACCTTC. Amino acids: CASSSWNRVENYGYTF. The full variable domain, rest sourced from reference TRBV7-9 and TRBJ1-2, is DTGVSQNPRHKITKRGQNVTFRCDPISEHNRLYWYRQTLGQGPEFLTYFQNEAQLEKSRLLSDRFSAERPKGSFSTLEIQRTEQGDSAMYLCASSSWNRVENYGYTFGSGTRLTVV.